These 4 T cell receptor beta chains originate from one sample sequenced in a study of blood T cell repertoires in COVID-19. Profiled with immunoSEQ multiplex PCR; TCRdb holds only in-frame clones, not every one. The sample consists of fewer than 300,000 clones, approximately 90% of them appearing once. Sequenced material: PBMCs or T cells enriched from blood (not recorded which). The receptors shown here come from a woman in her twenties or thirties who had recovered from COVID-19.

The rearrangement links TRBV20-1 to TRBJ2-5; a possible D gene is TRBD2 (5 bases). CDR3 length equals 13 residues. Germline lookup yields CDR1 DFQATT and CDR2 SNEGSKA (reference sequence). V was clipped by 3 bases and J by 2 bases, with 10 bases between them. CDR3 sequence (DNA): TGCAGTGCTAGTCCCAGCGGACAAGAGACCCAGTACTTC. Residues: CSASPSGQETQYF.

The CDR3 here is CASSEGGTPQHF. DNA for the CDR3: TGTGCCAGCAGCGAAGGGGGTACGCCCCAGCATTTT. The genes are TRBV28 and TRBJ1-5; possible D gene TRBD1, 6 bases. Per the germline V gene, CDR1 is MDHEN and CDR2 is SYDVKM. The V and J ends lost 6 bases and 9 bases respectively, with 12 bases between them. The CDR3 has 12 residues.

The chain recombines TRBV6-5 with TRBJ1-4, with D possibly TRBD1 on 5 matching bases. Per germline, CDR1 MNHEY and CDR2 SVGAGI. V was cut by 4 bases and J by 6 bases, with 12 bases left in between. The CDR3 contains 14 residues. The CDR3 nucleotides read TGTGCCAGCAGTTTCCGCCAGGGCCATGAAAAACTGTTTTTT. Translating it yields CASSFRQGHEKLFF.

V and J are TRBV19 and TRBJ2-7, with 8 bases that match TRBD1. From germline, CDR1 is LNHDA and CDR2 SQIVND (reference sequence). The CDR3 covers 14 residues. The J segment lost 2 bases and the V segment lost 5 bases, leaving 5 bases of the junction unmatched. In nucleotides, the CDR3 is TGTGCCAGTAGTCGGACAGGGCGAACCTACGAGCAGTACTTC. Amino acid sequence: CASSRTGRTYEQYF.